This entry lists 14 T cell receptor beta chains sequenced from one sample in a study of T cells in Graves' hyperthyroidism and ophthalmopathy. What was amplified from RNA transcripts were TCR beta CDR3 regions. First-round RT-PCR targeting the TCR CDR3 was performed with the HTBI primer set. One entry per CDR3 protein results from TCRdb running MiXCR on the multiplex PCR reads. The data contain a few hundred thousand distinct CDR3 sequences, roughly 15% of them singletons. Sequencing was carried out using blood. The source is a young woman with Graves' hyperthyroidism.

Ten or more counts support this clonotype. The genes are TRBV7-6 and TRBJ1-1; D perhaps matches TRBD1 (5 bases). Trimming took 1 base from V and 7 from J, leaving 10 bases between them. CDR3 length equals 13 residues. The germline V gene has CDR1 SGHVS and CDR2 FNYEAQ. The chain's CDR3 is CASSLGGWGEAFF. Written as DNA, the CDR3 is TGTGCCAGCAGCTTAGGGGGGTGGGGTGAAGCTTTCTTT.

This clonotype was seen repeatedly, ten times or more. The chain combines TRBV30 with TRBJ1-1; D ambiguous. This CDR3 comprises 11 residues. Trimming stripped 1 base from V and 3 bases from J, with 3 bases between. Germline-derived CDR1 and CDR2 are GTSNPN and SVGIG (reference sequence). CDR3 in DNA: TGTGCCTGGAGTGGGCACACTGAAGCTTTCTTT. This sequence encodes CAWSGHTEAFF.

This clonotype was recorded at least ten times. The CDR3: CASSPRVERAGEQFF. The CDR3 DNA reads TGTGCCAGCTCACCAAGGGTCGAAAGGGCCGGTGAGCAGTTCTTC. The chain carries TRBV18 and TRBJ2-1; D is unresolved. The germline V and J ends were trimmed by 2 bases and 9 bases, with 17 bases remaining between them. Germline CDR1 is KGHSH and CDR2 is LQKENI. The CDR3 runs to 15 residues.

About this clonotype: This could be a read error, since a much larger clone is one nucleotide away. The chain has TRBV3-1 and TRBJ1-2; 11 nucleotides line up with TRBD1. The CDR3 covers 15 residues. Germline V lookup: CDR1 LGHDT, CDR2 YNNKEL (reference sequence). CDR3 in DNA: TGTGCCGGCAGCCAAGGACAGGGGGCGAACTATGGCTACACCTTC. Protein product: CAGSQGQGANYGYTF.

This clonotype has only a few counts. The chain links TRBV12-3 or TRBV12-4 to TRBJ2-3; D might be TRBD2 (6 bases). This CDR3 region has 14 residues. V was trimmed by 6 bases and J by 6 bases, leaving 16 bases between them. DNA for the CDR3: TGTGCCAGCAGACCTAGGACTACAACGGATACGCAGTATTTT. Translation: CASRPRTTTDTQYF.

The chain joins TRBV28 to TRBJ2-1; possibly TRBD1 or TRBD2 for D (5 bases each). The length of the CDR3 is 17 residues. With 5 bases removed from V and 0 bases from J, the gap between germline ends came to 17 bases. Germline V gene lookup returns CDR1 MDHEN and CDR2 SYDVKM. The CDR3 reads CASSTLRGPSSYNEQFF. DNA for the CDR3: TGTGCCAGCAGTACCCTACGGGGACCCAGCTCCTACAATGAGCAGTTCTTC.

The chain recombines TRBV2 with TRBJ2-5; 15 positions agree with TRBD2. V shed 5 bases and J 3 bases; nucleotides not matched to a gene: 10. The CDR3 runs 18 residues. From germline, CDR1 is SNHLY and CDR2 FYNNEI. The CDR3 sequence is CASSWTSGRAEEKETQYF. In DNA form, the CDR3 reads TGTGCCAGCAGTTGGACTAGCGGGAGGGCGGAGGAGAAAGAGACCCAGTACTTC.

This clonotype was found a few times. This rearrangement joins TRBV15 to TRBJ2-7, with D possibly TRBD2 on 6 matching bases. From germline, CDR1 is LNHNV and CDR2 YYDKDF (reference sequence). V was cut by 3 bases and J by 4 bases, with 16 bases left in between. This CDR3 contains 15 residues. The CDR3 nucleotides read TGTGCCACCAGCAGCGAGGCGGGGTTTCAATACGAGCAGTACTTC. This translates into CATSSEAGFQYEQYF.

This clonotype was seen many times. CDR3 protein: CASSEMNTEAFF. CDR3 DNA sequence: TGTGCCAGCTCTGAGATGAACACTGAAGCTTTCTTT. The gene calls are TRBV28 and TRBJ1-1; D gene unclear. The CDR3 extends over 12 amino acids. V lost 8 bases to trimming and J lost 0 bases, with 7 bases between them. CDR1 and CDR2 from the germline V gene are MDHEN and SYDVKM. Together with reference TRBV28 and TRBJ1-1, the CDR3 gives the full variable domain: DVKVTQSSRYLVKRTGEKVFLECVQDMDHENMFWYRQDPGLGLRLIYFSYDVKMKEKGDIPEGYSVSREKKERFSLILESASTNQTSMYLCASSEMNTEAFFGQGTRLTVV.

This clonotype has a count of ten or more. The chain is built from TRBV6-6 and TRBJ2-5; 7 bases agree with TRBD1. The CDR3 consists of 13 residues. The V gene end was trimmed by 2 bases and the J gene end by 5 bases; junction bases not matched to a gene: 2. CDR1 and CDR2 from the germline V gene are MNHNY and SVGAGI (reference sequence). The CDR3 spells CASSYQGVETQYF. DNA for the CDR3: TGTGCCAGCAGTTACCAGGGGGTGGAGACCCAGTACTTC.

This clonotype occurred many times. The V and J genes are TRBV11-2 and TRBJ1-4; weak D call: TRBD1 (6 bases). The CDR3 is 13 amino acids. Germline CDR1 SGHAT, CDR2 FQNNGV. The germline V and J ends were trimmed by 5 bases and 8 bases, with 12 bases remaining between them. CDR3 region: CASSPGDAEKLFF. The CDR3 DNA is TGTGCCAGCAGCCCAGGGGATGCAGAAAAACTGTTTTTT.

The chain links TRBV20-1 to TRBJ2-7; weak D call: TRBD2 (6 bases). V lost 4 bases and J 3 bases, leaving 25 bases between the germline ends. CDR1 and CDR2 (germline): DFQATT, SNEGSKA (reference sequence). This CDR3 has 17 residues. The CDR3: CSATSDREERMGYEQYF. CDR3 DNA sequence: TGCAGTGCTACCTCTGATAGGGAGGAGCGGATGGGCTACGAGCAGTACTTC.

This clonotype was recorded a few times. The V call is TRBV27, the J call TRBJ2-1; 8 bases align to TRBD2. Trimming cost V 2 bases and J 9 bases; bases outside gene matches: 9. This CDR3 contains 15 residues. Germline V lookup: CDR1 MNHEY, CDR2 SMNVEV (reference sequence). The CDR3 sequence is CASSLQGIREGEQFF. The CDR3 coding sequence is TGTGCCAGCAGTTTACAGGGGATCCGGGAGGGTGAGCAGTTCTTC.

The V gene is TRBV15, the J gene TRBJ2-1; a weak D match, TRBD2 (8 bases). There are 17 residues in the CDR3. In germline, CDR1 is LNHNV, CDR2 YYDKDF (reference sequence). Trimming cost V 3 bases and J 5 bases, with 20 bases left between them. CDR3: CATSSGTRGGWDNEQFF. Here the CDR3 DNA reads TGTGCCACCAGCAGCGGGACTAGAGGGGGCTGGGACAATGAGCAGTTCTTC. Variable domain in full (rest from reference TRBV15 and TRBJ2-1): DAMVIQNPRYQVTQFGKPVTLSCSQTLNHNVMYWYQQKSSQAPKLLFHYYDKDFNNEADTPDNFQSRRPNTSFCFLDIRSPGLGDTAMYLCATSSGTRGGWDNEQFFGPGTRLTVL.